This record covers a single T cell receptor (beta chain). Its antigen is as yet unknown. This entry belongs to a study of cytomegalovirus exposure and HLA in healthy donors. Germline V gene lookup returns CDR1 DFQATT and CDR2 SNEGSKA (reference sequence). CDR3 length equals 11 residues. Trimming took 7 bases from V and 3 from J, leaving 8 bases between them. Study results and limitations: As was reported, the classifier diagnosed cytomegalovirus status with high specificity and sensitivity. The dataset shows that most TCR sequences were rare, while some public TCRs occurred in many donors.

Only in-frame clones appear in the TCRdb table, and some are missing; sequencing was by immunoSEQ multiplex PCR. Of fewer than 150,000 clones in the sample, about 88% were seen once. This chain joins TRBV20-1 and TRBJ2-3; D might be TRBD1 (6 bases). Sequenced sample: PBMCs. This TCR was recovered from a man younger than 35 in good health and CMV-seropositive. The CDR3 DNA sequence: TGCAGTGGAGGGGGAACAGATACGCAGTATTTT. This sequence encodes CSGGGTDTQYF.